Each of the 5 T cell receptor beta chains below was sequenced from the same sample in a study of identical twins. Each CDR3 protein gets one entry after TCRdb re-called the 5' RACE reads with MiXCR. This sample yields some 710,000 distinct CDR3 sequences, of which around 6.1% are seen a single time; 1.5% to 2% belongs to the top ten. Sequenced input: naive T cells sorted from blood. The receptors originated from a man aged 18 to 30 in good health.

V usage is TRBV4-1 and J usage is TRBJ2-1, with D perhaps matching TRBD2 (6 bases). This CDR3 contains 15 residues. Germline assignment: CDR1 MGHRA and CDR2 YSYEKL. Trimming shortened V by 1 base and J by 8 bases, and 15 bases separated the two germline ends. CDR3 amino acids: CASSQVYGSGDEQFF. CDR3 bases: TGCGCCAGCAGCCAAGTTTACGGGAGTGGCGATGAGCAGTTCTTC.

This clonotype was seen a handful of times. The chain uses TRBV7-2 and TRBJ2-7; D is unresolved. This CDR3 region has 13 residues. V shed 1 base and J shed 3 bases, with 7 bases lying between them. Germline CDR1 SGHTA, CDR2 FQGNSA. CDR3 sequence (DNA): TGTGCCAGCAGCTTAGAGGACCTCTACGAGCAGTACTTC. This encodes CASSLEDLYEQYF.

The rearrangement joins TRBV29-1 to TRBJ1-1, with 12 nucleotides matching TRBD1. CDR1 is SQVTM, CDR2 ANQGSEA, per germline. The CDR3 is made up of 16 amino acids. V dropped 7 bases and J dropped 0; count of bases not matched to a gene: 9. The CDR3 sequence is CSAGGTGGNMNTEAFF. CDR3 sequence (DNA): TGCAGCGCCGGCGGGACAGGGGGCAATATGAACACTGAAGCTTTCTTT.

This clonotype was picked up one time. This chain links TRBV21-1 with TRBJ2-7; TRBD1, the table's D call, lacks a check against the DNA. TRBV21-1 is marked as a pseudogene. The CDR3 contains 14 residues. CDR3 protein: CASSKLWTSYEQYF. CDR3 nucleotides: TGTGCCAGCAGCAAACTCTGGACAAGCTACGAGCAGTACTTC.

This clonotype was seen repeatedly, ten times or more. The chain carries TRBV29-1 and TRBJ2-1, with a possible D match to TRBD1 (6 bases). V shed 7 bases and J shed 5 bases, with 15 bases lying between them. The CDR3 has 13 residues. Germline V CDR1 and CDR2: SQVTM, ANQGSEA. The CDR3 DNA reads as TGCAGCGGGGGGCAGGGGACGAACAATGAGCAGTTCTTC. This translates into CSGGQGTNNEQFF.